The clone carrying this T cell receptor beta chain was seen more than once but under ten times. V lost 5 bases and J 4 bases, leaving 0 bases between the germline ends. The CDR3 sequence is 10 residues long. CDR1 and CDR2 from the germline V gene are MNHEY and SMNVEV (reference sequence). This sample stems from a study of radiation and T cells in renal cell carcinoma. The repertoire was sequenced with immunoSEQ multiplex PCR; TCRdb's copy has only in-frame clones and lacks some. The table lists 15,000 or so clones, roughly 57% of them singletons. The treatment denotes: treatment-naive control, cytoreductive nephrectomy.

The gene calls are TRBV27 and TRBJ2-4; no definite D call. The clonotype originates from a man aged 35-49 years with renal cell carcinoma. This specimen consisted of tumor tissue, obtained from a patient whose treatment was nephrectomy without radiotherapy. In DNA form, the CDR3 reads TGTGCCAGCAGTAAAAACATTCAGTACTTC. It encodes CASSKNIQYF.